The 4 T cell receptor beta chains presented below share a single source sample, sequenced in a study of control samples from healthy donors and cancer patients. Here immunoSEQ multiplex PCR was the method, and the copy in TCRdb shows in-frame clones only, minus some. Of 120,000 or so clones detected, around 87% appear once; the ten largest clones hold around 9%. Source material: blood. The receptors derive from a man in his forties or fifties in good health.

The V call is TRBV28, the J call TRBJ1-1; no definite D call. Germline CDR1 reads MDHEN; CDR2 reads SYDVKM. The V end was cut by 8 bases, the J end by 0 bases, with 4 bases between. The CDR3 is 11 residues long. The CDR3 here is CASGVNTEAFF. In nucleotides, the CDR3 is TGTGCCAGCGGCGTGAACACTGAAGCTTTCTTT.

This clone came up once. This chain uses TRBV2 with TRBJ1-3, with D unresolved. There are 15 residues in the CDR3. The germline V gene has CDR1 SNHLY and CDR2 FYNNEI. V lost 7 bases to trimming and J lost 0 bases, with 13 bases between them. CDR3 residues: CASNPLTISGNTIYF. In nucleotides, the CDR3 is TGTGCCAGCAACCCCCTTACCATCTCTGGAAACACCATATATTTT. Filled out from reference TRBV2 and TRBJ1-3, the complete variable domain reads EPEVTQTPSHQVTQMGQEVILRCVPISNHLYFYWYRQILGQKVEFLVSFYNNEISEKSEIFDDQFSVERPDGSNFTLKIRSTKLEDSAMYFCASNPLTISGNTIYFGEGSWLTVV.

With respect to this clone: An end of the junction does not agree with germline; a read error may underlie this. J is TRBJ1-5 and V is TRBV27; 7 bases align to TRBD1. The CDR3 contains 16 residues. CDR1 is MNHEY and CDR2 is SMNVEV in the germline V gene (reference sequence). The CDR3 here is CANSLTGQNSNQPQHF. CDR3 DNA: TGTGCCAACAGTTTAACGGGACAGAATAGCAATCAGCCCCAGCATTTT.

The chain is built from TRBV5-4 and TRBJ1-3; D is unclear. Germline assignment: CDR1 SGHNT and CDR2 YYREEE (reference sequence). This CDR3 comprises 16 residues. V was clipped by 0 bases and J by 0 bases, with 10 bases between them. The CDR3: CASSLATGSSGNTIYF. The CDR3 DNA sequence: TGTGCCAGCAGCTTGGCCACCGGGAGCTCTGGAAACACCATATATTTT. Using reference TRBV5-4 and TRBJ1-3 for the parts outside the CDR3, the full variable domain is ETGVTQSPTHLIKTRGQQVTLRCSSQSGHNTVSWYQQALGQGPQFIFQYYREEENGRGNFPPRFSGLQFPNYSSELNVNALELDDSALYLCASSLATGSSGNTIYFGEGSWLTVV.